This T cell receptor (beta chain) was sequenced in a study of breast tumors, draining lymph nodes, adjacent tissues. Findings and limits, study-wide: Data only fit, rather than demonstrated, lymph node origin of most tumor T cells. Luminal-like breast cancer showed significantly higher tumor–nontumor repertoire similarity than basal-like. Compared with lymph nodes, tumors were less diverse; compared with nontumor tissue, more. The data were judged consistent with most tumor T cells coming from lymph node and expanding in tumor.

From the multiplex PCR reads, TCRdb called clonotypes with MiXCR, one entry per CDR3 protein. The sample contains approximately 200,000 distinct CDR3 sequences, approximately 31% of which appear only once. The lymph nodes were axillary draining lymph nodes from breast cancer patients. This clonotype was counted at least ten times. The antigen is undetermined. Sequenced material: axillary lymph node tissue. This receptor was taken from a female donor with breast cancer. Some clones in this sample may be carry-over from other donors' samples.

This CDR3 is CSAREMETQYF. CDR3 nucleotide sequence: TGCAGTGCTAGAGAGATGGAGACCCAGTACTTC. The genes are TRBV20-1 and TRBJ2-5; no clear D gene. CDR1 DFQATT and CDR2 SNEGSKA come from the germline V gene (reference sequence). This CDR3 is 11 amino acids long. Trimming removed 0 bases at V and 5 bases at J, with 4 bases between.